These 8 T cell receptor beta chains originate from one sample sequenced in a study of control samples from healthy donors and cancer patients. TCRdb keeps only in-frame clones here, not all; method: immunoSEQ multiplex PCR. The data show some 70,000 clones, with 83% seen just once and 15% to 19% held by the top ten. The sample taken for sequencing was blood. All receptors come from a man in his sixties in good health.

The gene calls are TRBV3-1 (or the pseudogene TRBV3-2) and TRBJ2-1; 9 bases line up with TRBD2. The J segment lost 0 bases and the V segment lost 2 bases, leaving 5 bases of the junction unmatched. Germline V gene data show CDR1 as LGHDT and CDR2 as YNNKEL (reference sequence). The CDR3 is made up of 17 amino acids. The CDR3 loop reads CASSQRALAGSYNEQFF. Here the CDR3 DNA reads TGTGCCAGCAGCCAAAGGGCACTAGCGGGCTCCTACAATGAGCAGTTCTTC.

The CDR3 loop is CASSYSGGYSYEQYF. For the CDR3, the DNA is TGTGCCAGCAGTTACTCAGGCGGCTACTCCTACGAGCAGTACTTC. The V gene is TRBV6-2 or TRBV6-3, the J gene TRBJ2-7, with unresolved D. Germline V gene lookup returns CDR1 MNHEY and CDR2 SVGEGT. The CDR3 length is 15 residues. V lost 0 bases and J lost 0, with 9 bases in between.

The chain is built from TRBV7-9 and TRBJ1-1, with TRBD1 as a possible D gene (5 bases). V was trimmed by 7 bases and J by 0 bases, leaving 15 bases between them. Germline V gene data show CDR1 as SEHNR and CDR2 as FQNEAQ (reference sequence). The CDR3 is 15 residues long. CDR3 in amino acids: CASTRSGGMNTEAFF. CDR3 DNA sequence: TGTGCCAGCACCCGAAGTGGGGGGATGAACACTGAAGCTTTCTTT.

This clone occurred a few times. This rearrangement joins TRBV7-7 to TRBJ2-2; 7 nucleotides agree with TRBD2. The V gene's germline CDR1 is SSHAT and CDR2 FNYEAQ (reference sequence). V was clipped by 1 base and J by 7 bases; unmatched bases: 6. This CDR3 has 15 residues. CDR3 DNA: TGTGCCAGCAGCTTAGGACGGCGGGAGAACGGGGAGCTGTTTTTT. It yields the protein CASSLGRRENGELFF. The full variable domain, with the rest looked up from reference TRBV7-7 and TRBJ2-2, is GAGVSQSPRYKVTKRGQDVTLRCDPISSHATLYWYQQALGQGPEFLTYFNYEAQPDKSGLPSDRFSAERPEGSISTLTIQRTEQRDSAMYRCASSLGRRENGELFFGEGSRLTVL.

This clone was counted a single time. The CDR3, as DNA: TGTGCCAGCTCACCAGTCGGGCAGCCGAACTATGGCTACACCTTC. It codes for CASSPVGQPNYGYTF. The J gene is TRBJ1-2, the V gene TRBV18; D is undetermined. V shed 2 bases and J shed 2 bases, with 12 bases lying between them. The CDR3 has 15 residues. The V gene's germline CDR1 is KGHSH and CDR2 LQKENI.

In this sample, this clone turned up a few times. The chain recombines TRBV1 with TRBJ1-2; the DNA was not compared with TRBD1, the D call given in the table. TRBV1 is tagged as a pseudogene. The CDR3 has 15 amino acids. DNA of the CDR3: TGCACCAGCAGCCACGGACAGTTAGCTAACTATGGCTACACCTTC. Its translation is CTSSHGQLANYGYTF.

J is TRBJ2-7 and V is TRBV28; the D gene is possibly TRBD2 (6 bases). V shed 3 bases and J shed 6 bases, with 9 bases lying between them. The CDR3 is made up of 12 amino acids. CDR1 MDHEN and CDR2 SYDVKM come from the germline V gene. Written as DNA, the CDR3 is TGTGCCAGCAGTTTGGAGGGCGGCGAGCAGTACTTC. It codes for CASSLEGGEQYF.

This rearrangement joins TRBV2 to TRBJ2-5, with D possibly called TRBD1 or TRBD2 (5 bases each). CDR1 and CDR2 from the germline V gene are SNHLY and FYNNEI. V lost 6 bases, J lost 3 bases, and 20 bases lay in between. The CDR3 sequence is 16 residues long. Here the CDR3 reads CASRGRTAGNEETQYF. The CDR3 DNA reads as TGTGCCAGCAGGGGGCGTACAGCCGGGAACGAAGAGACCCAGTACTTC.